The 5 T cell receptor beta chains presented below share a single source sample, sequenced in a study of cytomegalovirus exposure and HLA in healthy donors (dated by TCRdb to the late 2010s). The protocol used for the library was the immunoSEQ multiplex PCR assay. For the multiplex PCR, a mixture combining 60 forward primers for TCR Vbeta segments and 13 reverse primers for TCR Jbeta segments was used. TCRdb limited this immuneACCESS table to in-frame rearrangements with V and J called. A share of clones is missing; checked studies link under half to unresolved V genes, and the rest is unexplained. This sample has around 120,000 clones in its table, and around 76% of those were observed once. About 16% of the sample is in the top ten clones. The specimen was PBMCs. These TCRs come from a man in his fifties or sixties in good health and CMV-seropositive.

This sequence joins TRBV15 and TRBJ2-7; D call uncertain. V was clipped by 0 bases and J by 0 bases, with 12 bases between them. CDR1 is LNHNV and CDR2 is YYDKDF in the germline V gene (reference sequence). The CDR3 has 16 residues. CDR3 sequence: CATSRDSRRSSYEQYF. The CDR3, as DNA: TGTGCCACCAGCAGAGATTCAAGACGGAGCTCCTACGAGCAGTACTTC.

The chain carries TRBV19 and TRBJ1-2; 7 bases are a match to TRBD1. The trim removed 3 bases at V and 6 bases at J, leaving 4 bases unmatched. CDR1 is LNHDA, CDR2 SQIVND, per germline (reference sequence). The CDR3 totals 13 residues. CDR3 sequence reads: CASSIGTVDGYTF. CDR3 DNA sequence: TGTGCCAGTAGTATCGGGACAGTTGATGGCTACACCTTC.

This clone has at least ten counts. This chain joins TRBV5-1 and TRBJ2-2; perhaps TRBD1 as D (5 bases). The V end was cut by 0 bases, the J end by 4 bases, with 19 bases between. Per the germline V gene, CDR1 is SGHRS and CDR2 is YFSETQ. The CDR3 totals 18 residues. CDR3 protein: CASSLALRTLRGTGELFF. The CDR3 nucleotides read TGCGCCAGCAGCTTGGCACTTCGGACATTACGCGGCACCGGGGAGCTGTTTTTT.

The V call is TRBV9, the J call TRBJ2-3; D not certain. Trimming left V 1 base short and J 2 bases short, with 5 bases between. Germline V CDR1 and CDR2: SGDLS, YYNGEE. The CDR3 covers 13 residues. The CDR3 nucleotides read TGTGCCAGCAGCGTAAAGCCCACAGATACGCAGTATTTT. Its protein is CASSVKPTDTQYF.

The V call is TRBV12-5, the J call TRBJ2-1; 7 bases align to TRBD2. Unmatched junction bases numbered 8, after V lost 2 bases and J lost 10 bases. CDR3 length equals 14 residues. Per the germline V gene, CDR1 is LGHNT and CDR2 is FRNRAP. In nucleotides, the CDR3 is TGTGCTAGTGGTTTGAGCACTAGCGTCAGAGAGCAGTTCTTC. Translated: CASGLSTSVREQFF.